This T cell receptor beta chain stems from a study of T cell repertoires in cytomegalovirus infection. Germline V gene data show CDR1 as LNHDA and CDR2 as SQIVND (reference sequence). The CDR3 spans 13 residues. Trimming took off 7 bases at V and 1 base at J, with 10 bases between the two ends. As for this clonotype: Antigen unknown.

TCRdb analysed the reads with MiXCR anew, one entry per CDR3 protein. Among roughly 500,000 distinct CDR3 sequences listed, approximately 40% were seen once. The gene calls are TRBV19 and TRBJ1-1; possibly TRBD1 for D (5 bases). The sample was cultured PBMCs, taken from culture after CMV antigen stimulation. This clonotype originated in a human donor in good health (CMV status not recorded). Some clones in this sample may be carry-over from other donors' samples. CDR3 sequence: CASKDRPNTEAFF. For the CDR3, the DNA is TGTGCCAGTAAAGACAGACCGAACACTGAAGCTTTCTTT.